The 23 T cell receptor beta chains given below trace back to one sample, sequenced in a study of blood T cell repertoires in COVID-19. TCRdb's copy holds only in-frame clones and misses some; the assay was immunoSEQ multiplex PCR. The sample holds tens of thousands of clones; around nine tenths are singletons and the top ten take about 5%. Sequenced material: peripheral blood. The receptors originated from an elderly woman with active COVID-19.

This chain links TRBV6-5 with TRBJ2-7, with 7 bases identical to TRBD1. This CDR3 region has 15 residues. The V segment lost 6 bases and the J segment 5 bases; nucleotides outside the gene matches: 13. Per the germline V gene, CDR1 is MNHEY and CDR2 is SVGAGI. CDR3 loop: CASSAPGQPGHEQYF. The CDR3 bases are TGTGCCAGCAGCGCCCCGGGACAGCCAGGGCACGAGCAGTACTTC.

The chain links TRBV9 to TRBJ2-1; D is unclear. This CDR3 has 14 amino acids. Germline V gives CDR1 SGDLS, CDR2 YYNGEE. With 0 bases removed from V and 5 bases from J, the gap between germline ends came to 9 bases. CDR3 sequence (DNA): TGTGCCAGCAGCGTAGAGCCTACTAACAATGAGCAGTTCTTC. It is translated as CASSVEPTNNEQFF.

This chain uses TRBV20-1 with TRBJ2-7; D is ambiguous. CDR3 length: 14 residues. V was shortened by 3 bases and J by 0 bases, with 12 bases between the two germline ends. Germline CDR1 and CDR2: DFQATT and SNEGSKA (reference sequence). The CDR3 DNA is TGCAGTGCTAGTCGCCGTAGCAGCTCCTACGAGCAGTACTTC. The encoded protein is CSASRRSSSYEQYF.

In the case of this clone: Relative to the germline gene, one junction end is altered; a read error may explain this. The chain uses TRBV9 and TRBJ2-2; D is unclear. This CDR3 is 12 amino acids long. The germline gives CDR1 SGDLS, CDR2 YYNGEE. CDR3 residues: CASSINIGELFF. CDR3 DNA: TGTGCCAGCAGCATCAACATCGGGGAGCTGTTTTTT.

This chain joins TRBV4-2 and TRBJ2-1; 9 bases are shared with TRBD1. The CDR3 contains 13 residues. Germline V gene lookup returns CDR1 LGHNA and CDR2 YNFKEQ. V lost 4 bases, J lost 5 bases, and 0 bases stayed unmatched. CDR3 in amino acids: CASSRDRDNEQFF. The CDR3 coding sequence is TGTGCCAGCAGCCGGGACAGGGACAATGAGCAGTTCTTC.

This sequence joins TRBV20-1 and TRBJ2-1, with D possibly TRBD2 on 6 matching bases. The CDR3 covers 16 residues. Germline V gives CDR1 DFQATT, CDR2 SNEGSKA (reference sequence). Trimming stripped 3 bases from V and 5 bases from J, with 20 bases between. In DNA, the CDR3 is TGCAGTGCTAGTAAGGGACGACTAGTTCTTGACAATGAGCAGTTCTTC. It specifies CSASKGRLVLDNEQFF.

This chain uses TRBV9 with TRBJ2-1; 8 bases are a match to TRBD2. Germline V gene data show CDR1 as SGDLS and CDR2 as YYNGEE. J lost 4 bases, V lost 0 bases, and 3 bases had no gene match. This CDR3 is 15 amino acids long. The CDR3 DNA reads as TGTGCCAGCAGCGTAGACGGGAGGGCTTACAATGAGCAGTTCTTC. Residues: CASSVDGRAYNEQFF.

V gene TRBV9 combines with J gene TRBJ2-1; 8 bases align to TRBD2. Germline CDR1 reads SGDLS; CDR2 reads YYNGEE. The V and J ends lost 4 bases and 7 bases, in that order; junction bases with no gene match: 13. The CDR3 extends over 16 amino acids. CDR3 loop: CASSLGGGLGGNEQFF. The CDR3 DNA follows: TGTGCCAGCAGCCTCGGGGGGGGCCTAGGTGGGAATGAGCAGTTCTTC.

J is TRBJ2-5 and V is TRBV13; D might be TRBD1 (6 bases). Between the trimmed V and J ends, which lost 4 bases and 2 bases, there was a span of 11 bases. Germline CDR1 is PRHDT and CDR2 is FYEKMQ (reference sequence). The CDR3 loop spans 14 amino acids. This chain's CDR3 is CASSYSTGQETQYF. The CDR3 DNA follows: TGTGCCAGCAGCTATAGTACAGGGCAAGAGACCCAGTACTTC.

This chain joins TRBV19 and TRBJ2-2; 14 nucleotides line up with TRBD2. Germline trimming cut 5 bases from V and 0 bases from J; bases unmatched to any gene: 11. In germline, CDR1 is LNHDA, CDR2 SQIVND (reference sequence). The CDR3 consists of 20 residues. CDR3 protein: CASSRRGLAGAVANTGELFF. The CDR3 DNA sequence: TGTGCCAGTAGTCGCCGGGGACTAGCGGGAGCGGTAGCGAACACCGGGGAGCTGTTTTTT.

The genes are TRBV7-9 and TRBJ2-3, with 11 bases that match TRBD1. CDR3 length equals 16 residues. Germline trimming cut 3 bases from V and 5 bases from J; bases unmatched to any gene: 7. The V gene's germline CDR1 is SEHNR and CDR2 FQNEAQ (reference sequence). The CDR3 is CASSLDRGRVKDTQYF. DNA of the CDR3: TGTGCCAGCAGCTTGGACAGGGGGCGGGTAAAAGATACGCAGTATTTT.

The rearrangement links TRBV12-3 or TRBV12-4 to TRBJ2-1; 9 nucleotides match TRBD2. This CDR3 has 12 amino acids. V was pared by 7 bases and J by 9 bases, with 4 bases of the junction left unmatched. The CDR3 DNA reads as TGTGCCAGCACAGCGGGAGGAAGTGAGCAGTTCTTC. Its protein is CASTAGGSEQFF.

The gene calls are TRBV5-6 and TRBJ1-5; D gene ambiguous. The CDR3 sequence is 14 residues long. Germline assignment: CDR1 SGHDT and CDR2 YYEEEE. The V gene lost 0 bases and the J gene lost 3 bases, with 7 bases spanning the gap. The CDR3 nucleotides read TGTGCCAGCAGCTTGGGCAGGAACAATCAGCCCCAGCATTTT. Its protein product is CASSLGRNNQPQHF.

This chain uses TRBV9 with TRBJ1-1; D not resolved. V lost 4 bases to trimming and J lost 10 bases, with 14 bases between them. This CDR3 comprises 12 residues. Germline CDR1 is SGDLS and CDR2 is YYNGEE. The CDR3 sequence: CASSSPGRLAFF. CDR3 coding DNA: TGTGCCAGCAGCTCCCCGGGTAGGCTAGCTTTCTTT.

The chain carries TRBV4-3 and TRBJ1-4; 9 bases match TRBD1. This CDR3 has 16 residues. After removal of 5 bases from V and 8 bases from J, the junction contained 12 bases not matched to a gene. Germline V gene sequence: CDR1 LGHNA, CDR2 YSLEER. Here the CDR3 reads CASSTFQGQGREKLFF. The CDR3 DNA sequence: TGCGCCAGCAGCACTTTCCAAGGACAGGGGAGGGAAAAACTGTTTTTT.

The chain has TRBV4-2 and TRBJ2-5, with 10 bases that match TRBD2. The CDR3 length is 17 residues. The V gene's germline CDR1 is LGHNA and CDR2 YNFKEQ. V lost 9 bases and J lost 5; bases outside the gene matches: 18. For the CDR3, the DNA is TGTGCCAGAGGTGGGCTAGCGGGAGCCCAGCTGAGGGAGACCCAGTACTTC. Residues: CARGGLAGAQLRETQYF.

V usage is TRBV7-3 and J usage is TRBJ2-3, with 14 nucleotides matching TRBD2. Germline V gene lookup returns CDR1 SGHTA and CDR2 FQGTGA. The CDR3 is made up of 18 amino acids. V gave up 5 bases and J gave up 0 bases; unmatched junction bases: 7. The CDR3 loop reads CASSPGLAGVGSTDTQYF. The CDR3 DNA follows: TGTGCCAGCAGCCCGGGACTAGCGGGAGTAGGGAGCACAGATACGCAGTATTTT.

The gene calls are TRBV12-5 and TRBJ2-5; D remains ambiguous. Trimming stripped 1 base from V and 7 bases from J, with 10 bases between. The CDR3 length is 13 residues. CDR1 and CDR2 from the germline V gene are LGHNT and FRNRAP. CDR3 region: CASGLAASGTQYF. As DNA, the CDR3 is TGTGCTAGTGGTTTGGCCGCGTCCGGGACCCAGTACTTC.

This clone was found once. This chain links TRBV27 with TRBJ2-3; 12 bases align to TRBD2. The CDR3 runs 18 residues. Germline V gene lookup returns CDR1 MNHEY and CDR2 SMNVEV (reference sequence). With V trimmed by 5 bases and J by 5 bases, 14 bases remained unmatched. Written as DNA, the CDR3 is TGTGCCAGCAGTCACTCCCCCCGACTAGCGGGAGTTCGAGATACGCAGTATTTT. Translation: CASSHSPRLAGVRDTQYF.

The chain joins TRBV15 to TRBJ1-5; D remains ambiguous. The CDR3 is 15 residues long. V was clipped by 1 base and J by 7 bases, with 14 bases between them. Germline V gene sequence: CDR1 LNHNV, CDR2 YYDKDF (reference sequence). CDR3 amino acids: CATSRGGGLPQPQHF. The CDR3 DNA sequence: TGTGCCACCAGCAGAGGAGGCGGATTACCCCAGCCCCAGCATTTT.

The table lists this clone with a few counts. The chain combines TRBV28 with TRBJ2-5, with D possibly being TRBD1 (6 bases). Germline assignment: CDR1 MDHEN and CDR2 SYDVKM. V was shortened by 2 bases and J by 4 bases, with 8 bases between the two germline ends. The CDR3 runs to 13 residues. In nucleotides, the CDR3 is TGTGCCAGCAGTTTAGGACAGATAGAGACCCAGTACTTC. Translating gives CASSLGQIETQYF.

J is TRBJ2-1 and V is TRBV5-6; 10 bases are shared with TRBD2. This CDR3 has 17 amino acids. V shed 6 bases, J shed 4 bases, and the junction held 13 bases outside the gene matches. Germline V gene sequence: CDR1 SGHDT, CDR2 YYEEEE. For the CDR3, the DNA is TGTGCCAGCACCGATCCCCGGGCTAGCGGGGGTTACAATGAGCAGTTCTTC. Its translation is CASTDPRASGGYNEQFF.

The chain has TRBV6-5 and TRBJ1-1, with a tentative D call TRBD1 (6 bases). Between the trimmed V and J ends, which lost 6 bases and 5 bases, there was a span of 16 bases. CDR3 length: 14 amino acids. CDR1 is MNHEY, CDR2 SVGAGI, per germline. CDR3 bases: TGTGCCAGCAGGCCGACAGGAGGTAGGACTGAAGCTTTCTTT. Translated, it gives CASRPTGGRTEAFF.